These T cell receptor beta chains were read from a single sample in a study of neurological immune-mediated disorders. TCRdb itself ran the 5' RACE reads through MiXCR, one entry per CDR3 protein. The data contain approximately 130,000 distinct CDR3 sequences, roughly 3.2% of them seen just once; the ten biggest clones take up about 1.2%. Material: PBMCs. The source is a woman under 40 with multiple sclerosis. Both conserved end residues are part of each CDR3. Size tells how often a clone was seen (once, few, many) or the class of an expanded clone, and some rows leave it out.

clone size,J gene,V gene,CDR3 protein
many,TRBJ2-3,TRBV6-5,CASRRLLATTDTQYF
many,TRBJ1-1,TRBV10-3,CAISTSSSTEAFF
many,TRBJ2-7,TRBV5-6,CASSLVAGEQYF
many,TRBJ1-1,TRBV7-2,CASSPWINTEAFF
many,TRBJ2-2,TRBV7-2,CASSSGLAGGLSGELFF
many,TRBJ1-1,TRBV5-6,CASSFDLLSEAFF
many,TRBJ1-1,TRBV29-1,CSVEIGKGTFF
many,TRBJ2-2,TRBV10-3,CAISGAGAGELFF
many,TRBJ2-3,TRBV7-9,CASSPRTGISTDTQYF
many,TRBJ1-3,TRBV25-1,CASSGSGFSGNTIYF
many,TRBJ2-5,TRBV5-6,CASSLRGNQETQYF
many,TRBJ2-2,TRBV10-3,CAIRQGQGVGELFF
many,TRBJ2-7,TRBV19,CATRRDGSYEQYF
many,TRBJ1-1,TRBV21-1,CASSKARAEVNAEAFF
many,TRBJ2-7,TRBV7-2,CASRKTDTYEQYF
many,TRBJ1-5,TRBV20-1,CSARDYWGKSNQPQHF
many,TRBJ2-7,TRBV7-2,CASSLAREREQYF
many,TRBJ1-2,TRBV20-1,CSASTQTGRGYTF
-,TRBJ1-1,TRBV20-1,CSAREDRQEAFF
many,TRBJ2-3,TRBV27,CASRGLADSTDTQYF
many,TRBJ1-5,TRBV5-1,CASSMGGYQPQHF
many,TRBJ2-1,TRBV10-2,CASSGTALNNEQFF
many,TRBJ1-2,TRBV20-1,CSARSPPDRNYGYTF
many,TRBJ2-5,TRBV4-3,CASSQDLVEETQYF
-,TRBJ2-1,TRBV3-1,CASSQEGDGHNEQFF
many,TRBJ2-5,TRBV29-1,CSVEGDRQGRSETQYF
many,TRBJ2-2,TRBV27,CASSLFGLAGATGELFF
many,TRBJ1-1,TRBV27,CASSSGISGTEAFF
many,TRBJ1-1,TRBV20-1,CSAGGGTAHTEAFF
many,TRBJ2-7,TRBV12-3/TRBV12-4,CASSGGTGREQYF
many,TRBJ1-1,TRBV6-5,CASRSPGHLNTEAFF
many,TRBJ1-3,TRBV27,CASRSGTALSGNTIYF
many,TRBJ1-2,TRBV20-1,CSAARPPNYGYTF
many,TRBJ2-5,TRBV5-1,CASSFNEGPPETQYF
many,TRBJ2-5,TRBV12-3/TRBV12-4,CASSEDWRVETQYF
many,TRBJ2-1,TRBV5-1,CASSLGVITHEQFF
many,TRBJ2-7,TRBV11-2,CASSLQVTGPFYEQYF
many,TRBJ2-7,TRBV12-3/TRBV12-4,CASSPAGYEQYF
many,TRBJ2-7,TRBV7-8,CASSHDQRAASFYEQYF
many,TRBJ1-2,TRBV6-1,CASSSRANYGYTF
many,TRBJ2-1,TRBV6-5,CASRSQGGYNEQFF
many,TRBJ1-2,TRBV27,CASSLYGTDGYTF